The next 31 T cell receptor beta chains were all read from a single sample in a study of T cell repertoires in ileal Crohn's disease. Generated by immunoSEQ multiplex PCR, the TCRdb table keeps only in-frame clones and is missing some. Of about 15,000 clones in the sample, roughly 80% were seen once. The sample taken for sequencing was ileal tissue. These receptors were taken from an adult with Crohn's disease.

The chain employs TRBV5-1 and TRBJ2-6, with 11 bases matching TRBD1. V lost 4 bases and J lost 0; bases outside the gene matches: 6. The germline V gene encodes CDR1 SGHRS and CDR2 YFSETQ. The CDR3 loop spans 18 amino acids. For the CDR3, the DNA is TGCGCCAGCAGCCCTAGGACAGGGGGCCTCTCTGGGGCCAACGTCCTGACTTTC. Translation: CASSPRTGGLSGANVLTF. Variable domain in full (rest from reference TRBV5-1 and TRBJ2-6): KAGVTQTPRYLIKTRGQQVTLSCSPISGHRSVSWYQQTPGQGLQFLFEYFSETQRNKGNFPGRFSGRQFSNSRSEMNVSTLELGDSALYLCASSPRTGGLSGANVLTFGAGSRLTVL.

This CDR3 is CASSEYSGANVLTF. The CDR3 coding sequence is TGTGCCAGCAGTGAATACTCTGGGGCCAACGTCCTGACTTTC. The J gene is TRBJ2-6, the V gene TRBV2; D gene ambiguous. Germline V CDR1 and CDR2: SNHLY, FYNNEI. The CDR3 spans 14 residues. Deletions cut 2 bases from V and 0 bases from J, with 2 bases between.

The V and J genes are TRBV5-1 and TRBJ2-7; 8 nucleotides agree with TRBD2. This CDR3 spans 15 amino acids. CDR1 and CDR2 (germline): SGHRS, YFSETQ. The junction had 4 bases not matched to a gene; V was cut back by 0 bases and J by 2 bases. CDR3 in amino acids: CASSLGLARAYEQYF. Written as DNA, the CDR3 is TGCGCCAGCAGCTTGGGACTAGCGCGCGCCTACGAGCAGTACTTC.

Here the CDR3 reads CSVGGQGYYEQYF. In DNA form, the CDR3 reads TGCAGCGTTGGGGGACAGGGTTACTACGAGCAGTACTTC. J is TRBJ2-7 and V is TRBV29-1; 9 bases are shared with TRBD1. From germline, CDR1 is SQVTM and CDR2 ANQGSEA. This CDR3 region has 13 residues. Trimming removed 4 bases from V and 3 bases from J; junction bases left unmatched: 4.

V is TRBV7-9 and J is TRBJ1-6; D possibly corresponds to TRBD1 (5 bases). The V end lost 5 bases, the J end lost 9 bases, and 17 bases lay between the germline ends. The CDR3 consists of 15 residues. Germline V CDR1 and CDR2: SEHNR, FQNEAQ (reference sequence). The chain's CDR3 is CASSTPVPRGSPLHF. The DNA for the CDR3 is TGTGCCAGCAGCACGCCGGTTCCTAGGGGTTCACCCCTCCACTTT.

The V call is TRBV6-1, the J call TRBJ1-5; D is possibly TRBD1 (6 bases). This CDR3 region has 15 residues. Germline V gene lookup returns CDR1 MNHNS and CDR2 SASEGT. Trimming shortened V by 3 bases and J by 3 bases, and 12 bases separated the two germline ends. The DNA for the CDR3 is TGTGCCAGCAGTGATTTGGACAGCCCCAATCAGCCCCAGCATTTT. This gives the protein CASSDLDSPNQPQHF.

The genes are TRBV7-2 and TRBJ1-2; tentatively, D is TRBD1 (5 bases). CDR1 is SGHTA, CDR2 FQGNSA, per germline. The CDR3 covers 15 residues. The V end was cut by 5 bases, the J end by 3 bases, with 16 bases between. The CDR3 spells CASSSRPGYDYGYTF. In nucleotides, the CDR3 is TGTGCCAGCAGCAGCCGTCCAGGGTATGACTATGGCTACACCTTC.

V and J are TRBV6-1 and TRBJ1-5; D is undetermined. With 1 base removed from V and 3 bases from J, the gap between germline ends came to 10 bases. There are 15 residues in the CDR3. Germline-derived CDR1 and CDR2 are MNHNS and SASEGT. The CDR3 nucleotides are TGTGCCAGCAGTGAAGTCTACGACTACAATCAGCCCCAGCATTTT. Its protein is CASSEVYDYNQPQHF.

This chain links TRBV7-9 with TRBJ1-2; unclear D gene. The CDR3 is 15 amino acids. V was cut by 2 bases and J by 4 bases, with 14 bases left in between. Germline values: CDR1 SEHNR, CDR2 FQNEAQ (reference sequence). The CDR3, as DNA: TGTGCCAGCAGCTTATTGGGGAGTGAGAGCTATGGCTACACCTTC. This encodes CASSLLGSESYGYTF.

This clone was observed a few times. The chain recombines TRBV29-1 with TRBJ1-3, with 8 bases aligning to TRBD1. Germline V gene lookup returns CDR1 SQVTM and CDR2 ANQGSEA. The J segment lost 2 bases and the V segment lost 3 bases, leaving 6 bases of the junction unmatched. The CDR3 length is 15 residues. CDR3 coding DNA: TGCAGCGTTGAGAACACAGGGGGAACTGGAAACACCATATATTTT. This translates into CSVENTGGTGNTIYF.

This clone was picked up one time. J is TRBJ1-2 and V is TRBV9; 7 nucleotides agree with TRBD1. The CDR3 has 15 residues. The ends lost 2 bases at V and 3 bases at J; junction bases unmatched: 7. Germline CDR1 SGDLS, CDR2 YYNGEE. CDR3: CASSVTRDSHYGYTF. CDR3 nucleotides: TGTGCCAGCAGCGTCACCAGGGACAGCCACTATGGCTACACCTTC.

The chain links TRBV28 to TRBJ2-7, with unresolved D. The CDR3 extends over 14 amino acids. V was pared by 6 bases and J by 2 bases, with 14 bases between. Germline lookup yields CDR1 MDHEN and CDR2 SYDVKM. As DNA, the CDR3 is TGTGCCAGCAGACGAGCTAGTTACCCCTACGAGCAGTACTTC. Its protein product is CASRRASYPYEQYF.

The gene calls are TRBV5-1 and TRBJ2-1; 7 nucleotides match TRBD1. The CDR3 consists of 15 residues. The V and J ends lost 4 bases and 4 bases, in that order; junction bases with no gene match: 8. CDR1 is SGHRS, CDR2 YFSETQ, per germline. The CDR3 is CASSLPGGRYNEQFF. The CDR3 DNA is TGCGCCAGCAGCCTACCAGGGGGACGATACAATGAGCAGTTCTTC. Full variable domain (outside the CDR3, taken from reference TRBV5-1 and TRBJ2-1): KAGVTQTPRYLIKTRGQQVTLSCSPISGHRSVSWYQQTPGQGLQFLFEYFSETQRNKGNFPGRFSGRQFSNSRSEMNVSTLELGDSALYLCASSLPGGRYNEQFFGPGTRLTVL.

The chain uses TRBV6-4 and TRBJ1-1; D not certain. The V end lost 5 bases, the J end lost 2 bases, and 9 bases lay between the germline ends. Germline V gene lookup returns CDR1 MRHNA and CDR2 SNTAGT. The CDR3 extends over 13 amino acids. CDR3: CASSLQKNTEAFF. The CDR3 DNA reads TGTGCCAGCAGTCTACAGAAAAACACTGAAGCTTTCTTT.

This clone came up once. This sequence joins TRBV10-3 and TRBJ2-3, with 9 bases fitting TRBD1. The length of the CDR3 is 15 residues. CDR1 and CDR2 from the germline V gene are ENHRY and SYGVKD. V lost 1 base to trimming and J lost 4 bases; unmatched junction nucleotides: 3. The CDR3 DNA follows: TGTGCCATCAGTGAGTACGACAGGGGGTCAGATACGCAGTATTTT. Its protein product is CAISEYDRGSDTQYF.

The chain's CDR3 is CAWKLQGTEAFF. CDR3 DNA: TGTGCCTGGAAGTTACAGGGCACTGAAGCTTTCTTT. This chain connects TRBV30 to TRBJ1-1, with D maybe TRBD1 (6 bases). Germline loops: CDR1 GTSNPN, CDR2 SVGIG (reference sequence). V gave up 4 bases and J gave up 4 bases, with 10 bases separating them. The CDR3 consists of 12 residues.

V is TRBV6-1 and J is TRBJ2-2, with D possibly being TRBD1 (6 bases). This CDR3 has 15 residues. Germline CDR1 and CDR2: MNHNS and SASEGT. Deletions cut 4 bases from V and 4 bases from J, with 13 bases between. CDR3 DNA: TGTGCCAGCAGTGCCACAGGGAAGGGCACCGGGGAGCTGTTTTTT. Translated: CASSATGKGTGELFF.

The chain recombines TRBV29-1 with TRBJ1-4, with TRBD1 as a possible D gene (6 bases). The V and J ends lost 6 bases and 5 bases respectively, with 10 bases between them. The CDR3 spans 12 residues. Germline-derived CDR1 and CDR2 are SQVTM and ANQGSEA. For the CDR3, the DNA is TGCAGCGTCCCAGACAGGAATGAAAAACTGTTTTTT. Amino acids: CSVPDRNEKLFF.

The rearrangement links TRBV9 to TRBJ2-1, with TRBD1 as a possible D gene (6 bases). The CDR3 loop spans 14 amino acids. The germline CDR1 and CDR2 sequences are SGDLS and YYNGEE. The V gene lost 2 bases and the J gene lost 2 bases, with 8 bases spanning the gap. The CDR3 here is CASSVGDTYNEQFF. CDR3 coding DNA: TGTGCCAGCAGCGTGGGGGACACCTACAATGAGCAGTTCTTC. Based on the CDR3 plus reference TRBV9 and TRBJ2-1, the full variable domain is DSGVTQTPKHLITATGQRVTLRCSPRSGDLSVYWYQQSLDQGLQFLIQYYNGEERAKGNILERFSAQQFPDLHSELNLSSLELGDSALYFCASSVGDTYNEQFFGPGTRLTVL.

The chain uses TRBV5-1 and TRBJ2-6, with a possible D match to TRBD1 (6 bases). The V gene's germline CDR1 is SGHRS and CDR2 YFSETQ. With 0 bases removed from V and 7 bases from J, the gap between germline ends came to 14 bases. The CDR3 loop spans 16 amino acids. CDR3 loop: CASSLVGAHSANVLTF. CDR3 bases: TGCGCCAGCAGCTTGGTGGGGGCTCACAGTGCCAACGTCCTGACTTTC.

V usage is TRBV7-3 and J usage is TRBJ2-3; a weak D match, TRBD2 (6 bases). CDR3 length: 13 amino acids. Germline V gene lookup returns CDR1 SGHTA and CDR2 FQGTGA. V lost 8 bases to trimming and J lost 2 bases, with 11 bases between them. This chain's CDR3 is CASAWGVTDTQYF. CDR3 DNA: TGTGCCAGCGCCTGGGGGGTCACAGATACGCAGTATTTT.

The chain carries TRBV7-6 and TRBJ2-2; TRBD2 matches 8 bases. This CDR3 region has 16 residues. The V and J ends lost 3 bases and 6 bases, in that order; junction bases with no gene match: 9. Germline V gives CDR1 SGHVS, CDR2 FNYEAQ. The CDR3 nucleotides read TGTGCCAGCAGCTTCCAAGCGGGGGCGTTCCCCGGGGAGCTGTTTTTT. Protein product: CASSFQAGAFPGELFF.

The V and J genes are TRBV6-1 and TRBJ1-5; 9 nucleotides line up with TRBD1. Germline values: CDR1 MNHNS, CDR2 SASEGT. Trimming took 9 bases from V and 6 from J; bases not matched to a gene: 6. The length of the CDR3 is 13 residues. In DNA form, the CDR3 reads TGTGCCAGTCTACAGGGGGCTGCTCAGCCCCAGCATTTT. Translating it yields CASLQGAAQPQHF.

The chain is built from TRBV5-1 and TRBJ2-1; D gene unclear. With 1 base removed from V and 10 bases from J, the gap between germline ends came to 6 bases. The length of the CDR3 is 11 residues. Per the germline V gene, CDR1 is SGHRS and CDR2 is YFSETQ. The CDR3 DNA sequence: TGCGCCAGCAGCTTGCGGTACGAGCAGTTCTTC. Translating it yields CASSLRYEQFF.

The CDR3 DNA sequence: TGTGCCAGCAGCTTAGTGGGCAGGGGGAACTCTGGAAACACCATATATTTT. It encodes CASSLVGRGNSGNTIYF. The chain carries TRBV11-2 and TRBJ1-3, with 7 bases that match TRBD1. The CDR3 length is 17 residues. Germline assignment: CDR1 SGHAT and CDR2 FQNNGV. Unmatched junction bases numbered 6, after V lost 1 base and J lost 0 bases.

This chain uses TRBV19 with TRBJ1-1; TRBD1 is a possible D gene (6 bases). In germline, CDR1 is LNHDA, CDR2 SQIVND (reference sequence). Trimming cost V 6 bases and J 6 bases, with 8 bases left between them. The CDR3 contains 11 residues. The CDR3 DNA is TGTGCCAGTAGCCAGGGGCCTGAAGCTTTCTTT. Its translation: CASSQGPEAFF.

The chain recombines TRBV9 with TRBJ2-2; weak D call: TRBD1 (6 bases). This CDR3 has 14 amino acids. Germline assignment: CDR1 SGDLS and CDR2 YYNGEE. Trimming left V 3 bases short and J 5 bases short, with 11 bases between. CDR3 loop: CASSAVQGTGELFF. Written as DNA, the CDR3 is TGTGCCAGCAGCGCTGTACAGGGAACCGGGGAGCTGTTTTTT.

The V gene is TRBV6-1, the J gene TRBJ2-2; 8 bases fit TRBD1. The CDR3 extends over 15 amino acids. Germline V gene data show CDR1 as MNHNS and CDR2 as SASEGT. Trimming cost V 3 bases and J 8 bases; bases outside gene matches: 8. This CDR3 is CASSDPGGRVGELFF. The CDR3 DNA reads TGTGCCAGCAGTGACCCAGGGGGCCGAGTAGGGGAGCTGTTTTTT.

The chain has TRBV20-1 and TRBJ2-7, with D tentatively TRBD1 (5 bases). V dropped 7 bases and J dropped 4 bases, with 11 bases sitting between them. Germline-derived CDR1 and CDR2 are DFQATT and SNEGSKA (reference sequence). The CDR3 is 11 residues long. DNA of the CDR3: TGCAGTGGTTCCACAGGTTACGAGCAGTACTTC. Its protein is CSGSTGYEQYF.

The chain carries TRBV6-1 and TRBJ2-7; tentatively, D is TRBD1 (6 bases). The CDR3 length is 13 residues. Germline V gene sequence: CDR1 MNHNS, CDR2 SASEGT. V gave up 5 bases and J gave up 7 bases, with 15 bases separating them. CDR3 sequence: CASSPGRGDEQYF. The CDR3 DNA reads TGTGCCAGCAGTCCGGGCAGGGGAGATGAGCAGTACTTC.

The gene calls are TRBV20-1 and TRBJ2-5; D uncertain. Per germline, CDR1 DFQATT and CDR2 SNEGSKA (reference sequence). The CDR3 is 11 amino acids. Trimming cost V 3 bases and J 0 bases, with 2 bases left between them. The CDR3 loop reads CSASNQETQYF. The CDR3 region has the DNA TGCAGTGCTAGTAACCAAGAGACCCAGTACTTC.